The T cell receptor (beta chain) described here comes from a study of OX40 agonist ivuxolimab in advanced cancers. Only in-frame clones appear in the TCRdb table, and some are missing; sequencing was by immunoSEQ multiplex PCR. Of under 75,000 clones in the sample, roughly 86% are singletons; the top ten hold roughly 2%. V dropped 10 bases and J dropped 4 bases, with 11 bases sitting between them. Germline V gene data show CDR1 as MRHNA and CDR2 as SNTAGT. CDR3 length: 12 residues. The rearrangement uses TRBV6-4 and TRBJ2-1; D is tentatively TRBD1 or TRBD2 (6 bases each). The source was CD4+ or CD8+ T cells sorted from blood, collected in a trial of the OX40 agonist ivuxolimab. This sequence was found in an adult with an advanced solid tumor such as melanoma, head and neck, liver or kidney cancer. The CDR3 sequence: CATRGQYNEQFF. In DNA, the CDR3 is TGTGCCACCCGGGGGCAGTACAATGAGCAGTTCTTC.